This T cell receptor (beta chain) derives from a study of blood T cell repertoires in COVID-19. For the study at large: Both acute and convalescent COVID-19 samples were obtained from the United States, Italy and Spain.

Assay used: immunoSEQ multiplex PCR; TCRdb lists only in-frame clones, some missing. The repertoire holds over 300,000 clones, around 87% seen once, with 6.5% to 7% in the top ten. This CDR3 comprises 14 residues. V was cut by 0 bases and J by 5 bases, with 10 bases left in between. Germline CDR1 reads SGHTA; CDR2 reads FQGTGA. This sequence was found in a man aged 18 to 30 with active or convalescent COVID-19. The sample consisted of peripheral blood. J is TRBJ1-1 and V is TRBV7-3; TRBD1 is a possible D gene (6 bases). DNA for the CDR3: TGTGCCAGCAGCTTAACTCCAGGGGTTACTGAAGCTTTCTTT. Translating it yields CASSLTPGVTEAFF.